This T cell receptor beta chain was sequenced during a study of memory CD4+ T cells and cytomegalovirus serostatus. Study background: Of the healthy Belgian adults, several were CMV seropositive and 20 to 30 seronegative.

Measured with immunoSEQ multiplex PCR; TCRdb has only the in-frame clones, and not every one. The sample has 58,000 or so clones, 70% to 80% seen once; the top ten hold about 2.7%. With respect to this clone: The antigen remains undetermined.

Single viable CD3+CD4+CD8-CD45RO+ cells were sorted as the memory CD4+ T cells. Serostatus was set by detecting CMV pp150, pp28, p38, p52 IgG. Study-wide points: CD4+ memory repertoires contained about 40% of the roughly 160 reported CMV TCRbeta sequences.

Sequencing input: memory CD4+ T cells from blood. The clonotype was recovered from an adult in good health and CMV-seropositive.

In DNA form, the CDR3 reads TGTGCCAGCAGCTTAGCGGGAGTGTTCAATGAGCAGTTCTTC. Translation gives CASSLAGVFNEQFF. This sequence joins TRBV7-9 and TRBJ2-1, with D possibly being TRBD2 (5 bases). Germline-derived CDR1 and CDR2 are SEHNR and FQNEAQ (reference sequence). V shed 0 bases and J shed 6 bases, with 9 bases lying between them. The CDR3 covers 14 residues.